This T cell receptor (beta chain) emerged from a study of blood T cell repertoires in COVID-19. Repertoires were generated with immunoSEQ multiplex PCR, while TCRdb's copy carries only in-frame clones and drops some. The data show 200,000 to 250,000 clones, nearly 90% seen once. V lost 0 bases and J lost 3; bases outside the gene matches: 5. The CDR3 is 15 residues long. From germline, CDR1 is SGHNT and CDR2 YYREEE (reference sequence). V is TRBV5-4 and J is TRBJ2-5, with TRBD1 identical over 7 bases. The material sequenced was peripheral blood. This clonotype was sampled from a young woman who had recovered from COVID-19. This CDR3 is CASSLEAGGKETQYF. The CDR3 coding sequence is TGTGCCAGCAGCTTGGAGGCAGGGGGTAAAGAGACCCAGTACTTC. Full variable domain (outside the CDR3, taken from reference TRBV5-4 and TRBJ2-5): ETGVTQSPTHLIKTRGQQVTLRCSSQSGHNTVSWYQQALGQGPQFIFQYYREEENGRGNFPPRFSGLQFPNYSSELNVNALELDDSALYLCASSLEAGGKETQYFGPGTRLLVL.